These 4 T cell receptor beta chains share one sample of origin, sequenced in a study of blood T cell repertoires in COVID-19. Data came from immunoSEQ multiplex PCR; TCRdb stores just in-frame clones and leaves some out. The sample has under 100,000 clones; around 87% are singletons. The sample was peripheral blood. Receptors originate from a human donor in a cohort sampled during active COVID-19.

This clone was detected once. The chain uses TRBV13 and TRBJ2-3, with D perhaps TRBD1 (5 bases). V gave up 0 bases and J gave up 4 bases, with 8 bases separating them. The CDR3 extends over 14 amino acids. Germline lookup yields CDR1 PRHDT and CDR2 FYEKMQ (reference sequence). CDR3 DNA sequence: TGTGCCAGCAGCTTAGGACAGGACGCAGATACGCAGTATTTT. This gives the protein CASSLGQDADTQYF.

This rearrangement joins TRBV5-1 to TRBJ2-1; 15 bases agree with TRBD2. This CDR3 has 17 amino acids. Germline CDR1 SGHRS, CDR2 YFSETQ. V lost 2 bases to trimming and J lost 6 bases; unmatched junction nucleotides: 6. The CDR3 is CASSFRGLAGGLNEQFF. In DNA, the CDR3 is TGCGCCAGCAGCTTTAGGGGACTAGCGGGGGGCCTCAATGAGCAGTTCTTC.

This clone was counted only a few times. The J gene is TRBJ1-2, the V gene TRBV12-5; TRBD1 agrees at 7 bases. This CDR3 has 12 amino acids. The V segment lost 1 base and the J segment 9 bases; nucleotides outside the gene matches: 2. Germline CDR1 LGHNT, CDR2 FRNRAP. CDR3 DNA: TGTGCTAGTGGTTTGGACAGGGGTCGCTACACCTTC. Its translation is CASGLDRGRYTF. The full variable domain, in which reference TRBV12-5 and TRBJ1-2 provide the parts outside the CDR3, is DARVTQTPRHKVTEMGQEVTMRCQPILGHNTVFWYRQTMMQGLELLAYFRNRAPLDDSGMPKDRFSAEMPDATLATLKIQPSEPRDSAVYFCASGLDRGRYTFGSGTRLTVV.

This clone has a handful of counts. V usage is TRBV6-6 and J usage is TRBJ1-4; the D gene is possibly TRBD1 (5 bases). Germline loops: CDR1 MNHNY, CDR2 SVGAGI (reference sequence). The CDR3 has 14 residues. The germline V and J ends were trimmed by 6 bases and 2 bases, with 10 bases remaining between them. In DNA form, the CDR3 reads TGTGCCAGCAGGCAGGGAACCACTAATGAAAAACTGTTTTTT. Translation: CASRQGTTNEKLFF.